This entry describes one T cell receptor beta chain. Its cognate antigen is unknown. At one boundary the junction diverges from the germline segment, which might be a read error. The data originate from a study of T-cell memory formation after mild COVID-19. Study observations and caveats: Cross-reactive memory appears to have joined, as suggested by some responding clones showing up in pre-infection memory.

TCRdb analysed the 5' RACE reads with MiXCR anew, one entry per CDR3 protein. The data hold around 370,000 distinct CDR3 sequences, with over 20% observed a single time. CDR3 length: 14 amino acids. CDR1 MNHEY and CDR2 SVGAGI come from the germline V gene. The TCR sequence derives from an adult woman who had mild COVID-19 (a few samples of this study predate the infection). Cell type and time point are not known. The material sequenced was PBMCs or a T cell subset sorted from them (not recorded which). This chain connects TRBV6-5 to TRBJ2-7, with D possibly TRBD2 on 6 matching bases. The CDR3, as DNA: TGTGCCAGCCAAAAACCCGGGGGATCCTACGAGCAGTGCTTC. It is translated as CASQKPGGSYEQCF.